The present TCR beta chain was sequenced within a study of OX40 agonist ivuxolimab in advanced cancers. Across the whole study: Ivuxolimab, which is an agonistic anti-OX40 (CD134) antibody, was administered to the patients. Earlier treatment with anti-PD-1, anti-PD-L1 or anti-CTLA-4 was permitted, and over 35% had received some.

In regard to this clone: Its target is unknown.

V was shortened by 5 bases and J by 10 bases, with 17 bases between the two germline ends. Germline-derived CDR1 and CDR2 are SGHAT and FQNNGV. The CDR3 runs to 13 residues. Study outcomes and limitations: Partly responding patients at 0.1-3.0 mg/kg showed some of the smallest clonal expansion. More expanded clones were seen, on average, in CD8+ T cells than in CD4+.

TCRdb keeps only in-frame clones here, not all; method: immunoSEQ multiplex PCR. The sample carries tens of thousands of clones, about nine tenths recorded once. This TCR was sampled from an adult with an advanced solid tumor such as melanoma, head and neck, liver or kidney cancer. Sequenced here: CD4+ or CD8+ T cells sorted from blood, sampled in a trial of the OX40 agonist ivuxolimab. This chain links TRBV11-2 with TRBJ2-5, with D possibly being TRBD1 or TRBD2 (6 bases each). Here the CDR3 DNA reads TGTGCCAGCAGCCTCCACAGGGACTCGGACCAGTACTTC. Protein product: CASSLHRDSDQYF.